This T cell receptor beta chain was sequenced for a study of T cell responses to AZD1222 COVID-19 vaccine. The protocol was immunoSEQ multiplex PCR, while the TCRdb copy is restricted to in-frame clones and leaves out a portion. Found here are 130,000 or so clones, about 90% of them singletons; the top ten hold roughly 7.6%. CDR3 length equals 13 residues. Deletions cut 2 bases from V and 6 bases from J, with 9 bases between. From germline, CDR1 is MGHDK and CDR2 SYGVNS. The clonotype originates from an adult who received the MenACWY meningococcal vaccine as a control. Sample: peripheral blood, taken 28 days after the second dose of the MenACWY control vaccine. The rearrangement uses TRBV25-1 and TRBJ2-3, with D perhaps matching TRBD1 (6 bases). CDR3 sequence reads: CASSEIGGDTQYF. CDR3 coding DNA: TGTGCCAGCAGTGAAATAGGGGGTGATACGCAGTATTTT. Together with reference TRBV25-1 and TRBJ2-3, the CDR3 gives the full variable domain: EADIYQTPRYLVIGTGKKITLECSQTMGHDKMYWYQQDPGMELHLIHYSYGVNSTEKGDLSSESTVSRIRTEHFPLTLESARPSHTSQYLCASSEIGGDTQYFGPGTRLTVL.